This T cell receptor (beta chain) is from a study of T cells in localized non-small cell lung cancer. This clone was recorded a few times. Its target is not known. This table comes from immunoSEQ multiplex PCR, and its TCRdb copy is limited to in-frame clones, with some not included. Of approximately 2,100 clones in the sample, approximately 20% were seen once. Germline V gives CDR1 MDHEN, CDR2 SYDVKM. Trimming pared 5 bases from V and 4 bases from J, leaving 8 bases between. CDR3 size: 12 residues. Overall study results and limits: Uninvolved adjacent lung had more T cell clonality than any other tissue, topping tumor. Appearing in adjacent lung were a median 57 of the top 100 tumor clones.

The sequence was collected from a man between 40 and 75 years old with stage I squamous cell lung carcinoma. The chain combines TRBV28 with TRBJ1-2; no reliable D call. This specimen consisted of lung tumor tissue, obtained before any cancer treatment. The CDR3 nucleotides read TGTGCCAGCAGTCGAAGGACCTATGGCTACACCTTC. Its translation: CASSRRTYGYTF.